This T cell receptor (beta chain) was recovered during a study of tumor and adjacent non-tumor tissue in lung cancer. General study results and limits: Normal lung showed higher cumulative top 100 clone frequency than tumor.

Germline V gene sequence: CDR1 MNHEY, CDR2 SVGEGT. The CDR3 is 13 amino acids. The library came from three nested PCR rounds adapted from ARM-PCR protocols. Each CDR3 protein gets one entry after TCRdb re-called the multiplex PCR reads with MiXCR. The repertoire holds 100,000 or so distinct CDR3 sequences, 50% to 70% seen once, with about 19% in the top ten. No cell sorting was done before RNA was extracted from the tissue. More than 3 cm separated this lung sample from the edge of the tumor. Concerning this clonotype itself: The antigen is undetermined.

J is TRBJ2-7 and V is TRBV6-2 or TRBV6-3, with 7 bases matching TRBD1. The source is a man aged 25 to 40 with non-small cell lung cancer. Sequenced material: distant non-tumor lung tissue. The CDR3 loop reads CTSSYSGQNEQYF. Written as DNA, the CDR3 is TGTACGAGCAGTTACTCGGGACAGAACGAGCAGTACTTC.